The 18 T cell receptor beta chains below were found in one sample sequenced in a study of cytomegalovirus exposure and HLA in healthy donors. Use of 60 Vbeta and 13 Jbeta primers characterized the PCR. Some clones are missing from TCRdb's copy, which holds only in-frame ones; the method was immunoSEQ multiplex PCR. The table includes over 150,000 clones, approximately 77% detected once. Sequencing input: PBMCs. These receptor sequences come from a man in his late teens or twenties in good health and CMV-seronegative.

The rearrangement links TRBV9 to TRBJ1-2; the D is unclear. The CDR3 is 15 residues long. CDR1 is SGDLS and CDR2 is YYNGEE in the germline V gene. Trimming cost V 3 bases and J 3 bases, with 15 bases left between them. The CDR3 sequence: CASSETVASHYGYTF. In DNA, the CDR3 is TGTGCCAGCAGCGAAACCGTAGCCAGCCACTATGGCTACACCTTC.

The chain carries TRBV27 and TRBJ1-5; D ambiguous. V was clipped by 5 bases and J by 6 bases, with 17 bases between them. In germline, CDR1 is MNHEY, CDR2 SMNVEV (reference sequence). The CDR3 has 15 residues. Here the CDR3 reads CASSRTATFPQPQHF. CDR3 DNA: TGTGCCAGCAGTCGGACTGCCACTTTCCCTCAGCCCCAGCATTTT.

The chain joins TRBV7-8 to TRBJ2-7, with D possibly matching TRBD1 (6 bases). V gave up 1 base and J gave up 7 bases, with 14 bases separating them. The CDR3 is 14 amino acids. Looked up from germline, CDR1 is SGHVS and CDR2 is FQNEAQ. DNA for the CDR3: TGTGCCAGCAGCTTAGTACAGGGTCTTGGAGAGCAGTACTTC. Translated: CASSLVQGLGEQYF.

The genes are TRBV7-2 and TRBJ2-7; 8 bases fit TRBD2. Trimming removed 5 bases from V and 2 bases from J; junction bases left unmatched: 8. From germline, CDR1 is SGHTA and CDR2 FQGNSA. The CDR3 is made up of 15 amino acids. The CDR3 spells CASSRTSGATYEQYF. Here the CDR3 DNA reads TGTGCCAGCAGCAGAACTAGCGGAGCAACCTACGAGCAGTACTTC.

V usage is TRBV5-1 and J usage is TRBJ2-3, with a possible D match to TRBD2 (6 bases). From germline, CDR1 is SGHRS and CDR2 YFSETQ. CDR3 length: 14 residues. Between the trimmed V and J ends, which lost 0 bases and 3 bases, there was a span of 8 bases. The CDR3 nucleotides read TGCGCCAGCAGCTTGGCCGGGACTACAGATACGCAGTATTTT. Encoded protein: CASSLAGTTDTQYF.

This rearrangement joins TRBV5-6 to TRBJ2-7; 8 nucleotides align to TRBD2. The CDR3 runs 15 residues. With V trimmed by 4 bases and J by 3 bases, 9 bases remained unmatched. Germline assignment: CDR1 SGHDT and CDR2 YYEEEE. The CDR3 reads CASSGAIAGNYEQYF. CDR3 nucleotide sequence: TGTGCCAGCAGCGGGGCGATAGCGGGAAACTACGAGCAGTACTTC.

The chain uses TRBV9 and TRBJ2-1, with TRBD1 matching over 7 bases. The germline V gene has CDR1 SGDLS and CDR2 YYNGEE. CDR3 length: 15 amino acids. V shed 1 base, J shed 9 bases, and the junction held 10 bases outside the gene matches. This CDR3 reads CASSVNRGRFGEQFF. In DNA, the CDR3 is TGTGCCAGCAGCGTAAATAGGGGGCGGTTTGGTGAGCAGTTCTTC.

This clone occurred a few times. The chain is built from TRBV25-1 and TRBJ2-1, with TRBD2 matching 12 bases. The germline CDR1 and CDR2 sequences are MGHDK and SYGVNS. This CDR3 region has 18 residues. V lost 2 bases, J lost 2 bases, and 7 bases stayed unmatched. CDR3 protein: CASSELAGGPQAYNEQFF. CDR3 DNA sequence: TGTGCCAGCAGTGAACTAGCGGGAGGGCCACAGGCCTACAATGAGCAGTTCTTC.

V is TRBV5-1 and J is TRBJ1-2; no reliable D call. Germline CDR1 SGHRS, CDR2 YFSETQ. CDR3 size: 13 residues. V dropped 2 bases and J dropped 2 bases, with 7 bases sitting between them. The CDR3, as DNA: TGCGCCAGCAGCTTTGAAGCGAACTATGGCTACACCTTC. Protein product: CASSFEANYGYTF.

This CDR3 reads CASSPGQGGAYEQYF. The CDR3 DNA follows: TGCGCCAGCAGCCCGGGACAGGGTGGGGCCTACGAGCAGTACTTC. V is TRBV5-1 and J is TRBJ2-7; 9 bases match TRBD1. The V and J ends lost 4 bases and 2 bases, in that order; junction bases with no gene match: 7. Per the germline V gene, CDR1 is SGHRS and CDR2 is YFSETQ. This CDR3 contains 15 residues.

V is TRBV7-2 and J is TRBJ2-7; D remains ambiguous. The CDR3 length is 12 residues. Per the germline V gene, CDR1 is SGHTA and CDR2 is FQGNSA. Trimming shortened V by 1 base and J by 6 bases, and 7 bases separated the two germline ends. The CDR3 protein is CASSLDSGEQYF. In DNA, the CDR3 is TGTGCCAGCAGCTTAGACTCAGGCGAGCAGTACTTC.

The chain carries TRBV28 and TRBJ1-4; D is unresolved. The CDR3 length is 15 residues. Trimming took off 5 bases at V and 1 base at J, with 11 bases between the two ends. Germline lookup yields CDR1 MDHEN and CDR2 SYDVKM. The CDR3 here is CASSNLGVTNEKLFF. CDR3 in DNA: TGTGCCAGCAGTAACCTCGGGGTAACTAATGAAAAACTGTTTTTT.

Only a few counts were recorded for this clone. V gene TRBV6-1 combines with J gene TRBJ1-1; 11 nucleotides align to TRBD1. The CDR3 consists of 15 residues. Per germline, CDR1 MNHNS and CDR2 SASEGT. The junction had 5 bases not matched to a gene; V was cut back by 6 bases and J by 2 bases. The DNA for the CDR3 is TGTGCCAGCAGCGCCGGACAGGGGGCCAACACTGAAGCTTTCTTT. This gives the protein CASSAGQGANTEAFF.

This chain uses TRBV7-2 with TRBJ1-4; TRBD1 is a possible D gene (5 bases). Germline CDR1 is SGHTA and CDR2 is FQGNSA. Between the trimmed V and J ends, which lost 1 base and 8 bases, there was a span of 17 bases. The CDR3 is 16 amino acids. Written as DNA, the CDR3 is TGTGCCAGCAGCTTAGGGGTTGGGGGGGTTTGGGAAAAACTGTTTTTT. Translating gives CASSLGVGGVWEKLFF.

This chain uses TRBV18 with TRBJ2-5, with 8 bases fitting TRBD2. The CDR3 covers 18 residues. The germline V gene has CDR1 KGHSH and CDR2 LQKENI. After removal of 4 bases from V and 4 bases from J, the junction contained 17 bases not matched to a gene. The CDR3 loop reads CASSLLSGGPFLTETQYF. Written as DNA, the CDR3 is TGTGCCAGCTCACTATTATCGGGAGGGCCCTTCTTGACAGAGACCCAGTACTTC.

The CDR3 sequence: CASSVVGGGLETQYF. CDR3 coding DNA: TGTGCCAGCAGCGTAGTCGGGGGAGGACTGGAGACCCAGTACTTC. The V call is TRBV9, the J call TRBJ2-5; D perhaps matches TRBD2 (6 bases). Germline CDR1 reads SGDLS; CDR2 reads YYNGEE. This CDR3 is 15 amino acids long. Deletions cut 0 bases from V and 5 bases from J, with 14 bases between.

Only one count was recorded for this clone. The chain carries TRBV5-1 and TRBJ2-1, with 12 bases fitting TRBD2. The CDR3 has 15 amino acids. Germline values: CDR1 SGHRS, CDR2 YFSETQ. The V segment lost 4 bases and the J segment 9 bases; nucleotides outside the gene matches: 8. CDR3: CASSATSGSLGEQFF. The CDR3 DNA sequence: TGCGCCAGCAGCGCGACTAGCGGGAGCCTTGGTGAGCAGTTCTTC.

The chain uses TRBV25-1 and TRBJ1-1; D might be TRBD1 (5 bases). V was clipped by 1 base and J by 8 bases, with 11 bases between them. Germline-derived CDR1 and CDR2 are MGHDK and SYGVNS. This CDR3 has 13 amino acids. CDR3 loop: CASSEFGGMEAFF. The CDR3 coding sequence is TGTGCCAGCAGTGAATTCGGGGGAATGGAAGCTTTCTTT.